The rows below give T cell receptor beta chains drawn from one sample of a study of metastatic and nonmetastatic thyroid tumors. TCRdb redid the clone calls on the PCR reads using MiXCR. Of 35,000 or so clones listed, 15% to 20% are singletons. The sequenced sample was blood. These receptors originate from a male donor with papillary thyroid cancer or a benign thyroid nodule (not recorded which). Some clones in this sample may be carry-over from other donors' samples. CDR3s include the opening cysteine and the closing phenylalanine or tryptophan. D genes are given only for firm matches. The size of a clone is reported for some rows only, either as once, few or many, or as a class for expanded clones.

size,J,D,V,CDR3,DNA
many,TRBJ2-1,TRBD1,TRBV19,CASTTGTVELGSWNEQFF,TGTGCCAGTACTACCGGGACAGTCGAATTGGGCTCCTGGAATGAGCAGTTCTTC
many,TRBJ1-5,-,TRBV20-1,CSAKTESNQPQHF,TGCAGTGCTAAAACGGAATCCAATCAGCCCCAGCATTTT
many,TRBJ2-7,TRBD1,TRBV27,CASSLRTGSYEQYF,TGTGCCAGCAGTTTAAGGACAGGGTCCTACGAGCAGTACTTC
few,TRBJ1-1,-,TRBV19,CASSILGEAFF,TGTGCCAGTAGTATACTCGGTGAAGCTTTCTTT
once,TRBJ1-2,-,TRBV5-8,CASSPLLDTLNYGYTF,TGTGCCAGCAGTCCCCTACTGGACACGCTCAACTATGGCTACACCTTC
-,TRBJ2-1,-,TRBV2,CASSDEGEQFF,TGTGCCAGCAGTGATGAGGGCGAGCAGTTCTTC
few,TRBJ2-1,-,TRBV24-1,CATKGGTSDEQFF,TGTGCCACCAAAGGTGGGACGAGCGATGAGCAGTTCTTC
few,TRBJ1-5,-,TRBV27,CVSRGTGNQPQHF,TGTGTCAGCAGGGGCACGGGCAATCAGCCCCAGCATTTT
many,TRBJ2-7,-,TRBV20-1,CSAIPGTKSSYEQYF,TGCAGTGCTATCCCCGGGACCAAGAGCTCCTACGAGCAGTACTTC
many,TRBJ2-6,-,TRBV24-1,CATSDIGQMGANVLTF,TGTGCCACCAGTGACATCGGACAGATGGGGGCCAACGTCCTGACTTTC
many,TRBJ2-5,TRBD1,TRBV6-5,CASSYGRGLGETQYF,TGTGCCAGCAGTTACGGTAGGGGGCTGGGAGAGACCCAGTACTTC
few,TRBJ2-7,-,TRBV6-1,CASSRDGSSYEQYF,TGTGCCAGCAGTAGGGACGGGAGCTCCTACGAGCAGTACTTC
many,TRBJ1-5,TRBD1,TRBV7-2,CASSRQGARNQPQHF,TGTGCCAGCAGCCGACAGGGGGCGCGGAATCAGCCCCAGCATTTT
many,TRBJ2-7,TRBD1,TRBV10-1,CASSRYRTGGCEQYF,TGCGCCAGCAGCCGCTACAGGACAGGGGGCTGCGAGCAGTACTTC
-,TRBJ1-1,-,TRBV11-2,CASSSGGLFVEAFF,TGTGCCAGCAGTTCGGGAGGGCTTTTTGTTGAAGCTTTCTTT
many,TRBJ1-5,-,TRBV20-1,CSARPDEHQPQHF,TGCAGTGCTAGACCCGACGAGCATCAGCCCCAGCATTTT
few,TRBJ2-7,-,TRBV7-3,CASSLGRGNYEQYF,TGTGCCAGCAGCTTAGGCAGGGGTAACTACGAGCAGTACTTC
many,TRBJ2-1,-,TRBV7-9,CASSTSGANNEQFF,TGTGCCAGCAGCACCTCCGGGGCCAACAATGAGCAGTTCTTC
many,TRBJ1-1,-,TRBV6-5,CASSYSGREIDTEAFF,TGTGCCAGCAGTTACTCGGGCAGGGAGATCGACACTGAAGCTTTCTTT
many,TRBJ2-3,-,TRBV29-1,CSVQADTQYF,TGCAGCGTTCAAGCAGATACGCAGTATTTT
many,TRBJ2-5,-,TRBV28,CASSFPQAGLMETQYF,TGTGCCAGCAGTTTCCCCCAGGCAGGGCTTATGGAGACCCAGTACTTC
few,TRBJ1-5,TRBD1,TRBV6-2/TRBV6-3,CASSYPGQGFQPQHF,TGTGCCAGCAGTTACCCGGGACAGGGTTTTCAGCCCCAGCATTTT
many,TRBJ2-2,-,TRBV3-1,CASSQEAAGSTGELFF,TGTGCCAGCAGCCAAGAAGCTGCAGGGAGCACCGGGGAGCTGTTTTTT
many,TRBJ2-6,TRBD2,TRBV6-2/TRBV6-3,CASTPRGGRVGANVLTF,TGTGCCAGCACCCCCCGGGGGGGCCGGGTGGGGGCCAACGTCCTGACTTTC
few,TRBJ2-2,TRBD2,TRBV6-1,CASSPLSSGSVGELFF,TGTGCCAGCAGTCCCCTCAGTAGCGGGAGTGTCGGGGAGCTGTTTTTT
many,TRBJ2-7,TRBD1,TRBV7-9,CASSFPGTGSEQYF,TGTGCCAGCAGCTTCCCCGGGACAGGGTCTGAGCAGTACTTC
many,TRBJ1-3,-,TRBV10-3,CAISGSFSGNTIYF,TGTGCCATCAGCGGGTCTTTCTCTGGAAACACCATATATTTT
many,TRBJ2-7,-,TRBV15,CATSRGGLYEQYF,TGTGCCACCAGCAGAGGAGGCCTCTACGAGCAGTACTTC
-,TRBJ2-7,TRBD2,TRBV9,CASSGLGGGDNNEQYF,TGTGCCAGCAGCGGCCTGGGTGGGGGGGATAACAACGAGCAGTACTTC
few,TRBJ1-2,-,TRBV19,CASKKSRSGGGYTF,TGTGCCAGTAAGAAGTCCCGGTCCGGGGGGGGCTACACCTTC
few,TRBJ1-2,-,TRBV28,CASSSTSGYGYTF,TGTGCCAGCAGTTCTACCTCGGGCTATGGCTACACCTTC
-,TRBJ2-7,-,TRBV19,CAISLGLSSYEQYF,TGTGCCATCTCCCTGGGACTCTCCTCCTACGAGCAGTACTTC
many,TRBJ2-5,-,TRBV7-3,CASSLGRQETQYF,TGTGCCAGCAGCTTAGGTCGACAAGAGACCCAGTACTTC
many,TRBJ2-7,-,TRBV2,CASLQQGPYEQYF,TGTGCCAGCTTGCAACAGGGTCCCTACGAGCAGTACTTC
-,TRBJ2-6,-,TRBV6-1,CASSDEGVGGANVLTF,TGTGCCAGCAGTGATGAGGGGGTTGGCGGGGCCAACGTCCTGACTTTC
few,TRBJ2-7,-,TRBV6-1,CASSQTLDRSEQYF,TGTGCCAGCAGTCAGACCTTGGACCGGTCGGAGCAGTACTTC